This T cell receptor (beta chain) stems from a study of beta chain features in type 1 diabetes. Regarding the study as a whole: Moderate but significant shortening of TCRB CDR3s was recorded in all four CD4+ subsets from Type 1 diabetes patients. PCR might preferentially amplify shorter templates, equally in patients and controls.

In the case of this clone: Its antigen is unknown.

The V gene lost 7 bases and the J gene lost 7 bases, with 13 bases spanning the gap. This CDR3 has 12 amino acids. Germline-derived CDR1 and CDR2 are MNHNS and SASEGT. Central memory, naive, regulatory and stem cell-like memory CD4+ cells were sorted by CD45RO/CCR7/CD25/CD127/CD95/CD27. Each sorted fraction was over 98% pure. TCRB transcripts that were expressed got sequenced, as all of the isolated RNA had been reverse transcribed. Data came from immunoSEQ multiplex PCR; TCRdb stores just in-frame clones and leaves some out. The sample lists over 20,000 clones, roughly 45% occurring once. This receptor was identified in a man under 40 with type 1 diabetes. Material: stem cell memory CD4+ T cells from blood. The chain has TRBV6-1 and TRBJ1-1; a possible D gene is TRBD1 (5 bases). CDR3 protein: CASTWAGGEAFF. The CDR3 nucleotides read TGTGCCAGCACCTGGGCCGGGGGTGAAGCTTTCTTT.